The clone carrying this T cell receptor (beta chain) has only a few counts. This record belongs to a study of blood T cells in healthy people across ages. The germline CDR1 and CDR2 sequences are DFQATT and SNEGSKA (reference sequence). The junction had 24 bases not matched to a gene; V was cut back by 0 bases and J by 14 bases. The CDR3 has 18 amino acids. A minimum of 5 micrograms of total RNA was extracted per sample. A second PCR, run for about 7 to 11 cycles, used a sample-barcoded 5' primer plus a J-beta primer mix. Each cDNA molecule, via a template-switch adaptor with 12 random nucleotides, was tagged. TCRdb independently ran MiXCR on the 5' RACE reads; one entry per CDR3 protein. The sample contains 750,000 to 950,000 distinct CDR3 sequences, roughly 50% of which appear only once.

The V call is TRBV20-1, the J call TRBJ2-3; 9 positions agree with TRBD1. This TCR was recovered from a man older than 75 in good health. Sequenced sample: blood. The CDR3: CSAREWSLDRGRDRYAYF. The CDR3 nucleotides read TGCAGTGCTAGAGAATGGTCACTGGACAGGGGACGGGACAGATACGCGTATTTT.